One sample yielded the 2 T cell receptor beta chains listed below, sequenced in a study of blood T cells in healthy people across ages (dated by TCRdb to 2015 to 2017). Library prep was done by 5' RACE. Reads for this sample came from an Illumina HiSeq 2500. A second 7 to 11 cycle PCR used a sample-barcoded 5' primer and a J-beta primer mix. Using fastp at Q25 and MiXCR, TCRdb reprocessed the public reads and kept productive beta chains. Entries that share a CDR3 protein sequence are merged under the most common genes and DNA. The sample table contains about 1,400,000 distinct CDR3 sequences; only one count was recorded for about 43% of them. The top ten constitute 7% to 9.5% of the sample. Material for sequencing was blood. These receptors all stem from a woman aged 18-29 years in good health.

The chain has TRBV5-1 and TRBJ2-2, with 10 bases fitting TRBD2. The J segment lost 7 bases and the V segment lost 4 bases, leaving 7 bases of the junction unmatched. CDR3 length equals 15 residues. Germline assignment: CDR1 SGHRS and CDR2 YFSETQ. CDR3 nucleotides: TGCGCCAGCAGCCTCAGCGGGGGGGCTGGCGGGGAGCTGTTTTTT. As protein: CASSLSGGAGGELFF.

This clonotype was detected only a few times. The chain couples TRBV28 to TRBJ2-1; 9 nucleotides agree with TRBD2. Germline CDR1 is MDHEN and CDR2 is SYDVKM. V was pared by 3 bases and J by 2 bases, with 14 bases of the junction left unmatched. The CDR3 length is 19 residues. The CDR3 bases are TGTGCCAGCAGTTTTCCAGACCGACCGGGACTAGCACCCTACAATGAGCAGTTCTTC. Translation: CASSFPDRPGLAPYNEQFF.